The source of this TCR beta chain is a study of T cells after yellow fever vaccination. Study-wide results and caveats: Post-booster repertoires again held most primary-vaccination clones (around 95% CD4, around 90% CD8). A small share of clonotypes appeared in both CD4 and CD8 compartments.

This clonotype came up many times. Antigen unknown. Trimming removed 5 bases from V and 2 bases from J; junction bases left unmatched: 8. This CDR3 has 15 amino acids. A process of 5'RACE template switching, which added a universal primer site and UMIs, was used to make TCR cDNA. MiXCR was run by TCRdb on the 5' RACE reads, yielding one entry per CDR3 protein. The data contain roughly 63,000 distinct CDR3 sequences, 6% to 7.5% of them singletons. The material was CD8+ T cells sorted from PBMCs, obtained 15 days after the yellow fever booster vaccination. The V gene is TRBV12-3 or TRBV12-4, the J gene TRBJ2-5; 7 nucleotides agree with TRBD1. The sequence derives from a man younger than 45 who received the YFV17D yellow fever vaccine. The CDR3 loop reads CASSPYMDRQETQYF. The CDR3 DNA follows: TGTGCCAGCAGTCCGTATATGGACAGGCAAGAGACCCAGTACTTC.